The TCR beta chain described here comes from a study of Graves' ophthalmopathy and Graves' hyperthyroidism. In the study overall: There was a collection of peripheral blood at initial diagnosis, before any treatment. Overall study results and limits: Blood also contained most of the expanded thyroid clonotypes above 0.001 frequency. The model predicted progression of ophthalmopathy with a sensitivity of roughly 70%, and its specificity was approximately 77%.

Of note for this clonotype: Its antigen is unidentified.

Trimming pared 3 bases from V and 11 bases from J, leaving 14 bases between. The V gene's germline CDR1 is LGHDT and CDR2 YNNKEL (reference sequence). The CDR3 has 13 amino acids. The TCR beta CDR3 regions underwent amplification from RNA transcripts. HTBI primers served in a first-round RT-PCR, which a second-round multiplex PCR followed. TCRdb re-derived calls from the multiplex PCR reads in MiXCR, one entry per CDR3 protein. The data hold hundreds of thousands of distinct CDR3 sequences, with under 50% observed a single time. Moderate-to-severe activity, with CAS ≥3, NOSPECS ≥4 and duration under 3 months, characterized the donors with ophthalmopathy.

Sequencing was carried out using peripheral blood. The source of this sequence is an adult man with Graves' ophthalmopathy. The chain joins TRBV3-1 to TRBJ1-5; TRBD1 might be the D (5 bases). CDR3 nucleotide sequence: TGTGCCAGCAGCCATGATTTACGGGGGGCCCAGCATTTT. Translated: CASSHDLRGAQHF. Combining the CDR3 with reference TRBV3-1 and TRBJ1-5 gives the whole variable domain DTAVSQTPKYLVTQMGNDKSIKCEQNLGHDTMYWYKQDSKKFLKIMFSYNNKELIINETVPNRFSPKSPDKAHLNLHINSLELGDSAVYFCASSHDLRGAQHFGDGTRLSIL.